Below are 18 T cell receptor beta chains sequenced from a single sample in a study of T cells and Merkel cell carcinoma outcomes. Produced via immunoSEQ multiplex PCR; TCRdb's table is partial and in-frame only. The data contain hundreds of clones, over 75% of them singletons. Sequenced input: tumor tissue from Merkel cell carcinoma. These receptors originate from a human donor with Merkel cell carcinoma.

The gene calls are TRBV6-4 and TRBJ1-1, with TRBD1 matching over 7 bases. V lost 6 bases, J lost 4 bases, and 8 bases stayed unmatched. The CDR3 contains 14 residues. Germline V gives CDR1 MRHNA, CDR2 SNTAGT. The CDR3 DNA sequence: TGTGCCAGCAGAGCGACAGGGTTGCGCACTGAAGCTTTCTTT. Translated: CASRATGLRTEAFF.

For the CDR3, the DNA is TGTGCCAGCAGCTCCGAGACAGGGGGCGGAAAGAAGTACAATGAGCAGTTCTTC. It translates to CASSSETGGGKKYNEQFF. The rearrangement joins TRBV28 to TRBJ2-1; 10 bases match TRBD1. The germline CDR1 and CDR2 sequences are MDHEN and SYDVKM. The CDR3 is 18 residues long. The V and J ends lost 6 bases and 4 bases, in that order; junction bases with no gene match: 15.

This clone has just one count. The CDR3 DNA reads as TGTGCCATCGGAGACATGAACACCGGGGAGCTGTTTTTT. It yields the protein CAIGDMNTGELFF. The chain links TRBV10-3 to TRBJ2-2; no reliable D call. CDR1 is ENHRY, CDR2 SYGVKD, per germline. V lost 8 bases to trimming and J lost 1 base, with 8 bases between them. The CDR3 consists of 13 residues.

This clone occurred once. The chain recombines TRBV6-5 with TRBJ2-3; D remains unclear. The germline gives CDR1 MNHEY, CDR2 SVGAGI. V was clipped by 4 bases and J by 2 bases, with 13 bases between them. The CDR3 extends over 15 amino acids. For the CDR3, the DNA is TGTGCCAGCAGTTTTCACGACGGAGACACAGATACGCAGTATTTT. Translating it yields CASSFHDGDTDTQYF.

The chain has TRBV5-1 and TRBJ2-1, with 8 bases lining up with TRBD1. This CDR3 is built from 14 residues. Germline CDR1 reads SGHRS; CDR2 reads YFSETQ. V lost 0 bases to trimming and J lost 10 bases; unmatched junction nucleotides: 6. The CDR3 DNA follows: TGCGCCAGCAGCTTGGCCCCAGGGGGCCGGGAGCAGTTCTTC. Protein product: CASSLAPGGREQFF.

The chain uses TRBV19 and TRBJ1-2; no clear D gene. The CDR3 length is 13 residues. The V end was cut by 3 bases, the J end by 9 bases, with 14 bases between. Germline assignment: CDR1 LNHDA and CDR2 SQIVND (reference sequence). In DNA, the CDR3 is TGTGCCAGTAGTATGGGGTCTTATCTACGCTACACCTTC. Translated, it gives CASSMGSYLRYTF.

This clone was detected only a few times. The genes are TRBV19 and TRBJ1-4; 7 positions match TRBD1. Losses at the gene ends were 9 bases for V and 8 bases for J; bases not matched to a gene: 15. CDR1 and CDR2 from the germline V gene are LNHDA and SQIVND (reference sequence). CDR3 length: 15 amino acids. The CDR3 DNA is TGTGCCAGCAGGCTTGAGACAGGGTTGGGGGAAAAACTGTTTTTT. Its protein product is CASRLETGLGEKLFF.

The chain has TRBV25-1 and TRBJ1-4; tentatively, D is TRBD1 (5 bases). CDR3 length: 13 amino acids. V lost 1 base and J 7 bases, leaving 7 bases between the germline ends. Germline V CDR1 and CDR2: MGHDK, SYGVNS. CDR3 DNA sequence: TGTGCCAGCAGTGAATGGGGCAGTGAAAAACTGTTTTTT. It yields the protein CASSEWGSEKLFF.

The gene calls are TRBV6-1 and TRBJ2-3, with TRBD1 matching 7 bases. The CDR3 sequence is 15 residues long. The V gene end was trimmed by 4 bases and the J gene end by 3 bases; junction bases not matched to a gene: 7. The germline V gene encodes CDR1 MNHNS and CDR2 SASEGT. The CDR3 region is CASSVFGTETDTQYF. The CDR3 DNA is TGTGCCAGCAGTGTGTTTGGGACAGAAACAGATACGCAGTATTTT.

The V gene is TRBV19, the J gene TRBJ2-2; 11 bases align to TRBD1. V trimming: 9 bases; J trimming: 6 bases; junction bases outside the gene matches: 6. Per the germline V gene, CDR1 is LNHDA and CDR2 is SQIVND (reference sequence). CDR3 length: 14 residues. The CDR3: CASGQGAPAGELFF. The CDR3 DNA is TGTGCCAGCGGACAGGGGGCCCCAGCCGGGGAGCTGTTTTTT.

The chain recombines TRBV27 with TRBJ1-4; the D gene is possibly TRBD1 (6 bases). With 4 bases removed from V and 5 bases from J, the gap between germline ends came to 14 bases. The germline V gene encodes CDR1 MNHEY and CDR2 SMNVEV (reference sequence). CDR3 length: 15 residues. The CDR3 loop is CASSSPGAGNEKLFF. The CDR3, as DNA: TGTGCCAGCAGTTCCCCGGGGGCAGGGAATGAAAAACTGTTTTTT.

The gene calls are TRBV11-2 and TRBJ2-3; tentatively, D is TRBD2 (5 bases). Trimming left V 2 bases short and J 1 base short, with 10 bases between. The CDR3 consists of 15 residues. Germline V gene lookup returns CDR1 SGHAT and CDR2 FQNNGV. The CDR3 DNA follows: TGTGCCAGCAGCTTACAGAGGGTGGGCACAGATACGCAGTATTTT. This codes for CASSLQRVGTDTQYF.

The rearrangement joins TRBV10-3 to TRBJ1-4; 9 positions agree with TRBD1. The CDR3 runs 14 residues. In germline, CDR1 is ENHRY, CDR2 SYGVKD. V lost 3 bases and J lost 7; bases outside the gene matches: 3. CDR3 nucleotide sequence: TGTGCCATCAGTGATAACAGGGGGCCTGAAAAACTGTTTTTT. It yields the protein CAISDNRGPEKLFF.

V and J are TRBV7-2 and TRBJ1-1; the D gene is possibly TRBD1 (6 bases). Trimming took 5 bases from V and 4 from J, leaving 20 bases between them. The CDR3 runs 16 residues. CDR1 and CDR2 from the germline V gene are SGHTA and FQGNSA. The CDR3 sequence is CASSQQGLSVRTEAFF. The CDR3, as DNA: TGTGCCAGCAGCCAACAGGGTTTAAGCGTACGCACTGAAGCTTTCTTT.

The V and J genes are TRBV7-2 and TRBJ1-5; TRBD1 might be the D (5 bases). The CDR3 consists of 15 residues. V was cut by 5 bases and J by 0 bases, with 11 bases left in between. Germline loops: CDR1 SGHTA, CDR2 FQGNSA. CDR3 residues: CASSRDGNSNQPQHF. The CDR3 region has the DNA TGTGCCAGCAGCCGGGACGGTAATAGCAATCAGCCCCAGCATTTT.

The rearrangement joins TRBV29-1 to TRBJ2-5; the D is unclear. CDR1 and CDR2 (germline): SQVTM, ANQGSEA. The V end was cut by 3 bases, the J end by 5 bases, with 13 bases between. The CDR3 runs to 13 residues. The CDR3 spells CSVDFVTMETQYF. DNA for the CDR3: TGCAGCGTTGATTTTGTAACGATGGAGACCCAGTACTTC.

This sequence joins TRBV7-2 and TRBJ2-1; 14 nucleotides agree with TRBD2. The V gene's germline CDR1 is SGHTA and CDR2 FQGNSA. V shed 4 bases, J shed 9 bases, and the junction held 8 bases outside the gene matches. The CDR3 loop spans 16 amino acids. The CDR3, as DNA: TGTGCCAGCAGCTCGGGACTAGCGGGAGCCTTGGGTGAGCAGTTCTTC. It specifies CASSSGLAGALGEQFF.

The chain combines TRBV7-2 with TRBJ2-7, with a weak D call TRBD1 (6 bases). V gave up 4 bases and J gave up 0 bases, with 16 bases separating them. CDR1 is SGHTA, CDR2 FQGNSA, per germline. The CDR3 totals 16 residues. The CDR3 bases are TGTGCCAGCAGCTCCTTTCCCAGGGGTAGCTCCTACGAGCAGTACTTC. Translation gives CASSSFPRGSSYEQYF.